This T cell receptor beta chain was sequenced during a study of T cells in Graves' hyperthyroidism and ophthalmopathy. This CDR3 is built from 15 residues. Trimming shortened V by 6 bases and J by 1 base, and 15 bases separated the two germline ends. Researchers took RNA transcripts and amplified the TCR beta CDR3 regions from them. The HTBI set primed first-round TCR CDR3 RT-PCR. TCRdb processed the multiplex PCR reads anew with MiXCR; each CDR3 protein has one entry. The repertoire consists of 600,000 to 700,000 distinct CDR3 sequences, with about 45% occurring once and the leading ten covering about 7.7%.

The receptor was derived from an adult man with Graves' disease, either hyperthyroidism or ophthalmopathy (not recorded which). What was sequenced was peripheral blood or thyroid tissue (not recorded which). V is TRBV12-3 or TRBV12-4 and J is TRBJ1-2; D might be TRBD1 (6 bases). The CDR3 DNA reads TGTGCCAGCAGACCCACGGGACAATTTAACTATGGCTACACCTTC. Its protein is CASRPTGQFNYGYTF.